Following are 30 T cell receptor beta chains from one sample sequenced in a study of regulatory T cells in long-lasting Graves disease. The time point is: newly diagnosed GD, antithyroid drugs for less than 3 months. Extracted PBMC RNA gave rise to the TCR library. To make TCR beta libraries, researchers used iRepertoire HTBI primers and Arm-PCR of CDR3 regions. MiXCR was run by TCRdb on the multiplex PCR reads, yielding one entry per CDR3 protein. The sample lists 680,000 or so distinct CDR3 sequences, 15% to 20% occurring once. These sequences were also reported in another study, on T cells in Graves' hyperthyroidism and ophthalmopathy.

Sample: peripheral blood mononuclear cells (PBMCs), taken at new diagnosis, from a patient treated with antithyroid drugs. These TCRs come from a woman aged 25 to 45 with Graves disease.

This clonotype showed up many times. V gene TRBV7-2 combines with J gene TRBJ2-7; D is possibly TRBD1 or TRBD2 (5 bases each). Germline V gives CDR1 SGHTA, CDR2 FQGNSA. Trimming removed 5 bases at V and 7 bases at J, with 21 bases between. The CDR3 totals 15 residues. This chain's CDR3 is CASSGFRGDPREQYF. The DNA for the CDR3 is TGTGCCAGCAGCGGCTTTAGGGGAGATCCTAGGGAGCAGTACTTC.

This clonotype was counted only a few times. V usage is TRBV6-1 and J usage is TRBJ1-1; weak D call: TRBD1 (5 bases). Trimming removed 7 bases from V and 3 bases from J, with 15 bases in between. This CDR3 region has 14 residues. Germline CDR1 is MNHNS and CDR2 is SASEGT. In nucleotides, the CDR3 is TGTGCCAGCACCCCAGCGGGGGTATACACTGAAGCTTTCTTT. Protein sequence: CASTPAGVYTEAFF.

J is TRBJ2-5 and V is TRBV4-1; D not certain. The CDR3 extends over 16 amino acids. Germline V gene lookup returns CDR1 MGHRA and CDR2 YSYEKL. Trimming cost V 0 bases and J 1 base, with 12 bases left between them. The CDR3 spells CASSQDLGPPQETQYF. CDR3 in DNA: TGCGCCAGCAGCCAAGATCTTGGACCTCCCCAAGAGACCCAGTACTTC.

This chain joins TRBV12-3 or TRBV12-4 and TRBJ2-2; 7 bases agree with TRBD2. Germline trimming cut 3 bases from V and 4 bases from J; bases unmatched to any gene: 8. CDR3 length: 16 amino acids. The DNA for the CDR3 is TGTGCCAGCAGTTTGTTGGGAGGGGCCATCACCGGGGAGCTGTTTTTT. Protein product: CASSLLGGAITGELFF.

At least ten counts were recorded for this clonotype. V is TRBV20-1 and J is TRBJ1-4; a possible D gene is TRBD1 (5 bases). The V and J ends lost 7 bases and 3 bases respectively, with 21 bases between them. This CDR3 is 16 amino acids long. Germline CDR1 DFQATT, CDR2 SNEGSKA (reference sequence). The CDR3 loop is CSGRTGGGRPNEKLFF. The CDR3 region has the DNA TGCAGTGGTAGGACGGGGGGTGGCCGCCCTAATGAAAAACTGTTTTTT.

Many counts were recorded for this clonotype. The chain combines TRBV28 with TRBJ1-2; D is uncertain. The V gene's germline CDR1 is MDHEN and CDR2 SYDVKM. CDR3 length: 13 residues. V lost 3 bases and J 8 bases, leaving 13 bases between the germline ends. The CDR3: CASSLGGRGGYTF. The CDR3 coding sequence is TGTGCCAGCAGTTTGGGCGGCCGAGGAGGCTACACCTTC.

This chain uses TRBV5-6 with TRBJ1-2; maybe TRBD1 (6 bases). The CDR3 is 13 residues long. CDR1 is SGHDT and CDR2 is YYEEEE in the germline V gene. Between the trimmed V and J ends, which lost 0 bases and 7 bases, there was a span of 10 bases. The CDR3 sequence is CASSLGQVAGYTF. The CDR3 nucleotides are TGTGCCAGCAGCTTGGGACAGGTGGCTGGCTACACCTTC.

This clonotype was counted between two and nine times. DNA of the CDR3: TGTGCCAGCAGCCTCTATAGCGGGAGTGCTTACGAGCAGTACTTC. Translating it yields CASSLYSGSAYEQYF. The chain uses TRBV7-3 and TRBJ2-7; TRBD2 matches 9 bases. The CDR3 runs to 15 residues. Germline V gene sequence: CDR1 SGHTA, CDR2 FQGTGA. V trimming: 5 bases; J trimming: 4 bases; junction bases outside the gene matches: 9.

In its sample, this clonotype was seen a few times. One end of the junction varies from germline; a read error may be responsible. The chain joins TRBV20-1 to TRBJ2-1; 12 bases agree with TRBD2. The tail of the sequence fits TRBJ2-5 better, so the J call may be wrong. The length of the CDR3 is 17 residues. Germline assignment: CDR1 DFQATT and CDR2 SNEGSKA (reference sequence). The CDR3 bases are TGCAGTGGTAGACCCGGGACTAGCGGGTACTTCTTAGGGTCCCAGTACTTC. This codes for CSGRPGTSGYFLGSQYF.

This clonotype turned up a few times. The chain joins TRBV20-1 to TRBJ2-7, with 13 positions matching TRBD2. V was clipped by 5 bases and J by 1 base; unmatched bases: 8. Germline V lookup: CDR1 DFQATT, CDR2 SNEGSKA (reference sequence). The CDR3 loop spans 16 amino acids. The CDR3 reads CSAQSLGLAGSYEQYF. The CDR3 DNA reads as TGCAGTGCTCAATCGTTGGGACTAGCGGGATCCTACGAGCAGTACTTC.

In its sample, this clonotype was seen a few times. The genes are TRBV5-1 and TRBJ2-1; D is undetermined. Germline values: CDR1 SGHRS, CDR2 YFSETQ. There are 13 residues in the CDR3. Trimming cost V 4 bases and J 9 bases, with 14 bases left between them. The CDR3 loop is CASSLESMGEQFF. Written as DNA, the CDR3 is TGCGCCAGCAGCCTCGAGTCCATGGGTGAGCAGTTCTTC. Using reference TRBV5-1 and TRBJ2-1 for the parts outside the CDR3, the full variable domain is KAGVTQTPRYLIKTRGQQVTLSCSPISGHRSVSWYQQTPGQGLQFLFEYFSETQRNKGNFPGRFSGRQFSNSRSEMNVSTLELGDSALYLCASSLESMGEQFFGPGTRLTVL.

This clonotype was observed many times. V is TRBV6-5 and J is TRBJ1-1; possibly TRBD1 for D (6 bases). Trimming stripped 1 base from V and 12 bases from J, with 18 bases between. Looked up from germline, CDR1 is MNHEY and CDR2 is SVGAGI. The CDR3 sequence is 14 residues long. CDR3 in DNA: TGTGCCAGCAGTTACTGGGCAGGGGTGGAAGGGTCTTTCTTT. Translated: CASSYWAGVEGSFF.

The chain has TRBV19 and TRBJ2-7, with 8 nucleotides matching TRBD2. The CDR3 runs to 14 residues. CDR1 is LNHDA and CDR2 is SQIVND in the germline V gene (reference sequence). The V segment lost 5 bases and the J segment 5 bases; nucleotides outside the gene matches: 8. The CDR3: CASSLAGGQHEQYF. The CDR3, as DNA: TGTGCCAGTAGTCTTGCGGGAGGCCAACACGAGCAGTACTTC.

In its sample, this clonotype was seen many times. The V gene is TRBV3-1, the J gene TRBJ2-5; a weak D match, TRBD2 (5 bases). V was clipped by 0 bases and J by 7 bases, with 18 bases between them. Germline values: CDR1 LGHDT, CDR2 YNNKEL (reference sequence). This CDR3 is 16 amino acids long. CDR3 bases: TGTGCCAGCAGCCAAGACGCGGGTTCCCCCGGGGTGACCCAGTACTTC. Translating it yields CASSQDAGSPGVTQYF.

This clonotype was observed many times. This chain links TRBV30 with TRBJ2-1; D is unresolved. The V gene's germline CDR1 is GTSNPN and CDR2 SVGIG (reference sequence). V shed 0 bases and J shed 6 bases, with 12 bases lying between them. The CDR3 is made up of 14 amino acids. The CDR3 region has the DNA TGTGCCTGGAGTGTACTCCCCACGGGCAATGAGCAGTTCTTC. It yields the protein CAWSVLPTGNEQFF.

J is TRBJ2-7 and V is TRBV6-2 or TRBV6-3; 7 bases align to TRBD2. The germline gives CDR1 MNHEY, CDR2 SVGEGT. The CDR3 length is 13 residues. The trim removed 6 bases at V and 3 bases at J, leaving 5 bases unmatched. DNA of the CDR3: TGTGCCAGCAGCCCTAGCGGCCTCTACGAGCAGTACTTC. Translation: CASSPSGLYEQYF.

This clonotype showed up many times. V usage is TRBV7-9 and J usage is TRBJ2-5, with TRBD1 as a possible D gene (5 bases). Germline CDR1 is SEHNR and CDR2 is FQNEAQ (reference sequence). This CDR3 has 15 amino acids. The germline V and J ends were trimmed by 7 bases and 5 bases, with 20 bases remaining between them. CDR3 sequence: CASTPPGWGRETQYF. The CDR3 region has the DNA TGTGCCAGCACCCCCCCCGGTTGGGGCCGTGAGACCCAGTACTTC.

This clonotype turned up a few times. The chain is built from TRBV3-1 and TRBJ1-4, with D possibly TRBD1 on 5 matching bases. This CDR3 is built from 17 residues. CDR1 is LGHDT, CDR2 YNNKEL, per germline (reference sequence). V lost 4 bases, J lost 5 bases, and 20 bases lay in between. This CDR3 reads CASSPGLSGQENEKLFF. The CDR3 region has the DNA TGTGCCAGCAGCCCGGGTTTGTCGGGGCAAGAGAATGAAAAACTGTTTTTT. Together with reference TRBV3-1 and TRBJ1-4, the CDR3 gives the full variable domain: DTAVSQTPKYLVTQMGNDKSIKCEQNLGHDTMYWYKQDSKKFLKIMFSYNNKELIINETVPNRFSPKSPDKAHLNLHINSLELGDSAVYFCASSPGLSGQENEKLFFGSGTQLSVL.

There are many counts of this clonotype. The CDR3 DNA reads TGTGCCAGCAGCGTCCCGGGAAGCTATGGCTACACCTTC. Protein sequence: CASSVPGSYGYTF. The rearrangement links TRBV3-1 to TRBJ1-2; D unclear. The CDR3 sequence is 13 residues long. Per the germline V gene, CDR1 is LGHDT and CDR2 is YNNKEL (reference sequence). V gave up 5 bases and J gave up 4 bases, with 11 bases separating them.

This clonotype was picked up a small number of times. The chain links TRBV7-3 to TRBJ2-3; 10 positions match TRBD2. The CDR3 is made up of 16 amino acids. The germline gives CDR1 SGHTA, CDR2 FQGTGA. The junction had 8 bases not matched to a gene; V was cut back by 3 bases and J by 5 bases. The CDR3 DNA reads TGTGCCAGCAGCTTTTCTCTAGCGGGAGCTGAAGATACGCAGTATTTT. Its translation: CASSFSLAGAEDTQYF.

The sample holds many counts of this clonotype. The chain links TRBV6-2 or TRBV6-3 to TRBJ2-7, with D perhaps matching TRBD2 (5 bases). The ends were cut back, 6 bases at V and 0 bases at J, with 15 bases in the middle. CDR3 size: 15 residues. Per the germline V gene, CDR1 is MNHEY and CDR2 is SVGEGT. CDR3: CASRGSERLSYEQYF. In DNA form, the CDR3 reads TGTGCCAGCAGGGGTAGCGAGAGGCTCTCCTACGAGCAGTACTTC.

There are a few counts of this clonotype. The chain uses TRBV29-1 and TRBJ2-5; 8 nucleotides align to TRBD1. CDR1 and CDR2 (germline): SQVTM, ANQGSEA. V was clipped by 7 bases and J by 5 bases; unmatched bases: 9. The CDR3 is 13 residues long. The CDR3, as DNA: TGCAGCGCTAGGACAGGGCAGGGGGAGACCCAGTACTTC. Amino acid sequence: CSARTGQGETQYF. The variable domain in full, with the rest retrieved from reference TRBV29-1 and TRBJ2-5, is SAVISQKPSRDICQRGTSLTIQCQVDSQVTMMFWYRQQPGQSLTLIATANQGSEATYESGFVIDKFPISRPNLTFSTLTVSNMSPEDSSIYLCSARTGQGETQYFGPGTRLLVL.

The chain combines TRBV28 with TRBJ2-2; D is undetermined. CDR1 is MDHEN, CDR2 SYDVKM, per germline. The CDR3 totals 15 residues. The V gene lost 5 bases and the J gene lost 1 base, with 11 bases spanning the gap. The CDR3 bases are TGTGCCAGCAGTGTAGTAAATATGAACACCGGGGAGCTGTTTTTT. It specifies CASSVVNMNTGELFF.

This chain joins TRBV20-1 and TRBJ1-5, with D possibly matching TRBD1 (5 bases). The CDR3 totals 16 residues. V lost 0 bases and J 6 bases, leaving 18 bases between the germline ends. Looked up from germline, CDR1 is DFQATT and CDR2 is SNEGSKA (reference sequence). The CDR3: CSARERGREVTQPQHF. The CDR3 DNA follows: TGCAGTGCTAGAGAGCGGGGCAGGGAAGTAACTCAGCCCCAGCATTTT.

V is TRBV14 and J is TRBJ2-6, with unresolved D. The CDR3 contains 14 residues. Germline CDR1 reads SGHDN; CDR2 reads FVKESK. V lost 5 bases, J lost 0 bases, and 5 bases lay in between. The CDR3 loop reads CASSAHSGANVLTF. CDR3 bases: TGTGCCAGCAGCGCACACTCTGGGGCCAACGTCCTGACTTTC.

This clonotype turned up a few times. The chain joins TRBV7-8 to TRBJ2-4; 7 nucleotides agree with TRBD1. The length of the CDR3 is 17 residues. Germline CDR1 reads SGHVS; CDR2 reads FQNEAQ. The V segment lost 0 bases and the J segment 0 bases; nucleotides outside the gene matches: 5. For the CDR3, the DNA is TGTGCCAGCAGCTTAGCAATGGACAGGATAGCCAAAAACATTCAGTACTTC. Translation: CASSLAMDRIAKNIQYF. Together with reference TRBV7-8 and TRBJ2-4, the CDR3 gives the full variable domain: GAGVSQSPRYKVAKRGQDVALRCDPISGHVSLFWYQQALGQGPEFLTYFQNEAQLDKSGLPSDRFFAERPEGSVSTLKIQRTQQEDSAVYLCASSLAMDRIAKNIQYFGAGTRLSVL.

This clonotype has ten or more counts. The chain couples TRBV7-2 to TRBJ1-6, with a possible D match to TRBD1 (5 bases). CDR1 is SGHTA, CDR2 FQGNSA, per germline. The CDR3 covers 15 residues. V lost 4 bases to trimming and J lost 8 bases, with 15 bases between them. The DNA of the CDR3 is TGTGCCAGCAGCTCCAGGGTGATTACGGATTCACCCCTCCACTTT. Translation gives CASSSRVITDSPLHF.

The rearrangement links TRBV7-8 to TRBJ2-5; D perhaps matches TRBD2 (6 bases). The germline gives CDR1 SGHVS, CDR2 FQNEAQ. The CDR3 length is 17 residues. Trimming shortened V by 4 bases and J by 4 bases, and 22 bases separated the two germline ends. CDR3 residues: CASSSGVRGTQGETQYF. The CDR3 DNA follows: TGTGCCAGCAGCTCTGGAGTACGTGGGACTCAGGGAGAGACCCAGTACTTC.

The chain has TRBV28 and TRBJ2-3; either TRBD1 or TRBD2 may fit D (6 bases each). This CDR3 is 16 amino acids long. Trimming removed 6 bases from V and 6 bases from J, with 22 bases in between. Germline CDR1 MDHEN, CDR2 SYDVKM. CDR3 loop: CASRVAVRGLSDTQYF. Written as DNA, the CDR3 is TGTGCCAGCAGGGTGGCCGTACGGGGGCTTTCGGATACGCAGTATTTT.

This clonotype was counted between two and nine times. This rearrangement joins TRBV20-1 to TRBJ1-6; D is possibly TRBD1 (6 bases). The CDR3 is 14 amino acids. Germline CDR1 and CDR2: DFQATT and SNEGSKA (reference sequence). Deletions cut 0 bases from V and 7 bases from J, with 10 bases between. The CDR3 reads CSAREGRGNSPLHF. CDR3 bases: TGCAGTGCTAGAGAGGGCAGGGGAAATTCACCCCTCCACTTT.